This entry concerns a single T cell receptor beta chain. Its specificity is unknown. The data derive from a study of shared clonotypes between healthy human individuals. Study context: Each donor had three CD4 naive, three CD4 memory, two CD8 naive and one CD8 memory plate.

General study points: In contrast to clonotypes shared by all four donors, non-shared clonotypes had lower generation probabilities. When naive CD4 clonotypes were compared across a few donors, around 4.6% were shared.

This CDR3 has 15 amino acids. Trimming cost V 0 bases and J 5 bases, with 13 bases left between them. Germline V gene sequence: CDR1 LGHNA, CDR2 YNFKEQ. Several immunoSEQ 96-well plates shared each subset's DNA, each plate a replicate. The table came from immunoSEQ multiplex PCR; TCRdb's copy has only in-frame clones and leaves some out. Among about 190,000 clones listed, approximately 61% were seen once. This receptor was obtained from a man younger than 40 in good health. The sample consisted of memory CD4+ T cells sorted from blood. Indicated subset: CD45RA-negative fraction. The chain joins TRBV4-2 to TRBJ2-5; TRBD2 is a possible D gene (6 bases). This CDR3 is CASSQDLGGWETQYF. DNA for the CDR3: TGTGCCAGCAGCCAAGATCTGGGGGGTTGGGAGACCCAGTACTTC.